This TCR beta chain appears in the sequencing data of a study of early T cells in non-severe SARS-CoV-2 infection. TCRdb called the 5' RACE reads again in MiXCR, with one record for every CDR3 protein. The sample lists under 80,000 distinct CDR3 sequences, around 10% seen once, with 3% to 4.5% in the top ten. Broader study findings: Matching with VDJdb favored anti-spike CD8 responses (missing private and CD4 specificities).

CDR1 is MDHEN, CDR2 SYDVKM, per germline. The CDR3 extends over 12 amino acids. Deletions cut 8 bases from V and 8 bases from J, with 15 bases between. In this sample, this clonotype turned up many times. Its specificity is not known. The material sequenced was whole blood. The receptor was isolated from an adult who was a healthcare worker with PCR-confirmed SARS-CoV-2 infection or an uninfected control (not recorded which). The chain employs TRBV28 and TRBJ2-5; D is uncertain. In nucleotides, the CDR3 is TGTGCCAGCTCCGATGGGCTAAGAACCCAGTACTTC. Residues: CASSDGLRTQYF.